Presented here are 26 T cell receptor beta chains from one specimen sequenced in a study of blood T cell dynamics during melanoma immunotherapy (dated by TCRdb to the early 2020s). Libraries were prepared through the immunoSEQ multiplex PCR assay. The table comes from immuneACCESS by way of TCRdb, which keeps in-frame sequences with V and J called. Part of the clones is missing from these tables; in studies checked, under half for an unresolved V gene and the rest for unknown reasons. Present in this sample are about 8,800 clones, 85% of which were seen just once. In total, the top ten clones hold 0.8% to 1.2% of the sample. The time point label, read with the paper, signifies: week 3, after first cycle of checkpoint inhibitor. Sequenced here: blood, sampled from a patient treated with checkpoint blockade. Every receptor here comes from a human donor with melanoma.

The chain joins TRBV9 to TRBJ1-2; possible D gene TRBD1, 5 bases. Per germline, CDR1 SGDLS and CDR2 YYNGEE. This CDR3 spans 14 amino acids. V was clipped by 3 bases and J by 4 bases, with 13 bases between them. CDR3 sequence (DNA): TGTGCCAGCAGCGAGGGGTGGGGGATCTATGGCTACACCTTC. Protein: CASSEGWGIYGYTF.

The CDR3 DNA sequence: TGTGCCTGGAGCGCAAGGGCGGGGGAGCTGTTTTTT. Translation: CAWSARAGELFF. J is TRBJ2-2 and V is TRBV30; D is unclear. V was shortened by 3 bases and J by 8 bases, with 10 bases between the two germline ends. The CDR3 totals 12 residues. In germline, CDR1 is GTSNPN, CDR2 SVGIG (reference sequence).

In its sample, this clone was seen a few times. The V and J genes are TRBV11-2 and TRBJ1-1; perhaps TRBD1 as D (5 bases). In germline, CDR1 is SGHAT, CDR2 FQNNGV. This CDR3 comprises 11 residues. Trimming removed 5 bases at V and 14 bases at J, with 15 bases between. The CDR3 here is CASSHTGEAFF. The CDR3 region has the DNA TGTGCCAGCAGCCACACAGGAGAGGCATTCTTT.

CDR3: CASSSGTVVSRPLHF. The CDR3 DNA follows: TGTGCCAGCAGCTCGGGGACCGTGGTGTCCCGGCCCCTCCACTTT. The gene calls are TRBV5-6 and TRBJ1-6, with D possibly being TRBD1 (5 bases). V was shortened by 3 bases and J by 13 bases, with 20 bases between the two germline ends. The CDR3 consists of 15 residues. CDR1 is SGHDT, CDR2 YYEEEE, per germline.

This chain links TRBV29-1 with TRBJ2-2; D is uncertain. Germline assignment: CDR1 SQVTM and CDR2 ANQGSEA. The V end was cut by 4 bases, the J end by 1 base, with 7 bases between. The CDR3 loop spans 13 amino acids. The CDR3 is CSVGEENTGELFF. Here the CDR3 DNA reads TGCAGCGTTGGAGAGGAGAACACCGGGGAGCTGTTTTTT.

The V and J genes are TRBV25-1 and TRBJ2-7; 7 bases map to TRBD2. Looked up from germline, CDR1 is MGHDK and CDR2 is SYGVNS. Unmatched junction bases numbered 5, after V lost 0 bases and J lost 3 bases. The CDR3 has 15 residues. The CDR3 bases are TGTGCCAGCAGTGAATATGGGGGGGGAATCTACGAGCAGTACTTC. This gives the protein CASSEYGGGIYEQYF.

The CDR3 nucleotides are TGTGCCTGGAGTTCGGCCAGCGGGGCTGAAGAGACCCAGTACTTC. Amino acid sequence: CAWSSASGAEETQYF. This chain joins TRBV30 and TRBJ2-5; TRBD2 agrees at 7 bases. Germline-derived CDR1 and CDR2 are GTSNPN and SVGIG (reference sequence). The CDR3 covers 15 residues. With V trimmed by 2 bases and J by 3 bases, 9 bases remained unmatched.

This clone was counted only a few times. This sequence joins TRBV6-1 and TRBJ1-5, with 7 positions matching TRBD1. CDR1 is MNHNS and CDR2 is SASEGT in the germline V gene. The junction had 0 bases not matched to a gene; V was cut back by 5 bases and J by 2 bases. The length of the CDR3 is 13 residues. CDR3 sequence reads: CASSQGGNQPQHF. Here the CDR3 DNA reads TGTGCCAGCAGTCAGGGGGGCAATCAGCCCCAGCATTTT.

This rearrangement joins TRBV5-6 to TRBJ2-5, with 7 nucleotides matching TRBD1. This CDR3 comprises 14 residues. CDR1 and CDR2 (germline): SGHDT, YYEEEE. Germline trimming cut 0 bases from V and 2 bases from J; bases unmatched to any gene: 1. The CDR3 region has the DNA TGTGCCAGCAGCTTGGTGGGACAGCAAGAGACCCAGTACTTC. Protein sequence: CASSLVGQQETQYF.

The chain joins TRBV7-2 to TRBJ2-4; D remains unclear. The CDR3 is made up of 13 amino acids. Germline V gene data show CDR1 as SGHTA and CDR2 as FQGNSA. Between the trimmed V and J ends, which lost 1 base and 6 bases, there was a span of 7 bases. The CDR3 DNA reads as TGTGCCAGCAGCTTAGGTAGCCTAAACATTCAGTACTTC. Residues: CASSLGSLNIQYF.

This chain links TRBV11-2 with TRBJ2-3; 9 nucleotides line up with TRBD2. Germline CDR1 reads SGHAT; CDR2 reads FQNNGV. The CDR3 extends over 16 amino acids. After removal of 3 bases from V and 1 base from J, the junction contained 5 bases not matched to a gene. The CDR3 DNA is TGTGCCAGCAGCTTCAGCGGGGGGCCCGGCACAGATACGCAGTATTTT. Its protein product is CASSFSGGPGTDTQYF.

This clone has only one observation. V and J are TRBV29-1 and TRBJ2-2, with D possibly TRBD2 on 5 matching bases. V dropped 6 bases and J dropped 6 bases, with 17 bases sitting between them. From germline, CDR1 is SQVTM and CDR2 ANQGSEA. This CDR3 contains 14 residues. Written as DNA, the CDR3 is TGCAGCGTCTCCGTCGAGGGTGGGGCCGGGGAGCTGTTTTTT. It translates to CSVSVEGGAGELFF.

This rearrangement joins TRBV15 to TRBJ1-5; no clear D. Trimming pared 0 bases from V and 2 bases from J, leaving 11 bases between. The CDR3 has 16 residues. Germline-derived CDR1 and CDR2 are LNHNV and YYDKDF (reference sequence). The CDR3 DNA is TGTGCCACCAGCAGAGATCTAGGACTGGGCAATCAGCCCCAGCATTTT. Its translation is CATSRDLGLGNQPQHF.

The V call is TRBV7-9, the J call TRBJ1-6, with D possibly matching TRBD1 (6 bases). Germline-derived CDR1 and CDR2 are SEHNR and FQNEAQ (reference sequence). This CDR3 region has 15 residues. V was pared by 4 bases and J by 7 bases, with 14 bases between. As DNA, the CDR3 is TGTGCCAGCAGCTCCTTACAGGGTCGCAATTCACCCCTCCACTTT. Protein sequence: CASSSLQGRNSPLHF.

The CDR3: CASSPPDSADTQYF. The CDR3 coding sequence is TGTGCCAGCAGCCCACCGGACTCTGCAGATACGCAGTATTTT. The rearrangement joins TRBV5-6 to TRBJ2-3, with D perhaps TRBD2 (5 bases). CDR3 length equals 14 residues. CDR1 and CDR2 (germline): SGHDT, YYEEEE. Trimming removed 4 bases at V and 4 bases at J, with 13 bases between.

The V call is TRBV7-9, the J call TRBJ2-5, with TRBD1 matching 9 bases. The CDR3 consists of 16 residues. Germline V gene data show CDR1 as SEHNR and CDR2 as FQNEAQ (reference sequence). With 4 bases clipped from V and 4 bases from J, the junction kept 10 bases outside the gene matches. CDR3 protein: CASSSRGQGGRETQYF. CDR3 nucleotide sequence: TGTGCCAGCAGCTCGAGGGGACAGGGTGGAAGAGAGACCCAGTACTTC.

The chain has TRBV30 and TRBJ1-2; no firm D call. Trimming left V 1 base short and J 2 bases short, with 8 bases between. From germline, CDR1 is GTSNPN and CDR2 SVGIG (reference sequence). The CDR3 sequence is 13 residues long. CDR3 in DNA: TGTGCCTGGAGTGACGGAGTCAACTATGGCTACACCTTC. Translated: CAWSDGVNYGYTF.

This chain connects TRBV7-9 to TRBJ2-7; D gene unclear. The CDR3 is made up of 14 amino acids. Deletions cut 3 bases from V and 3 bases from J, with 12 bases between. The germline V gene has CDR1 SEHNR and CDR2 FQNEAQ (reference sequence). CDR3 nucleotides: TGTGCCAGCAGCTTCGACACAACTCTCTACGAGCAGTACTTC. Its translation: CASSFDTTLYEQYF.

The genes are TRBV6-5 and TRBJ1-5; TRBD1 matches 8 bases. After removal of 6 bases from V and 8 bases from J, the junction contained 12 bases not matched to a gene. CDR3 size: 15 residues. Germline V gives CDR1 MNHEY, CDR2 SVGAGI. The CDR3 bases are TGTGCCAGCAGCCTCTTACCGGGACAGGCTAAGCCCCAGCATTTT. This encodes CASSLLPGQAKPQHF.

This chain links TRBV30 with TRBJ2-1, with D hard to call. Germline CDR1 and CDR2: GTSNPN and SVGIG (reference sequence). Trimming stripped 4 bases from V and 5 bases from J, with 6 bases between. The CDR3 loop spans 11 amino acids. The CDR3 is CAWTQNNEQFF. The CDR3, as DNA: TGTGCCTGGACTCAAAACAATGAGCAGTTCTTC.

V usage is TRBV9 and J usage is TRBJ2-3; TRBD1 is a possible D gene (6 bases). Per germline, CDR1 SGDLS and CDR2 YYNGEE. The V end lost 5 bases, the J end lost 0 bases, and 16 bases lay between the germline ends. The CDR3 loop spans 16 amino acids. DNA of the CDR3: TGTGCCAGCAGTCAAATGTTGGGGGCTAGCACAGATACGCAGTATTTT. Its protein is CASSQMLGASTDTQYF.

A few counts support this clone. This sequence joins TRBV6-5 and TRBJ1-4; no definite D call. Trimming took off 4 bases at V and 8 bases at J, with 17 bases between the two ends. Germline-derived CDR1 and CDR2 are MNHEY and SVGAGI. CDR3 length: 15 residues. For the CDR3, the DNA is TGTGCCAGCAGTTTTAGGCAGGCTGGACGGGAAAAACTGTTTTTT. It codes for CASSFRQAGREKLFF.

This clone was counted a single time. The V call is TRBV13, the J call TRBJ1-4; D may be TRBD1 (5 bases). Germline V gene data show CDR1 as PRHDT and CDR2 as FYEKMQ (reference sequence). The germline V and J ends were trimmed by 6 bases and 4 bases, with 6 bases remaining between them. The CDR3 extends over 12 amino acids. The CDR3 region is CASRRGNEKLFF. In DNA, the CDR3 is TGTGCCAGCAGAAGGGGTAATGAAAAACTGTTTTTT. Full variable domain (outside the CDR3, taken from reference TRBV13 and TRBJ1-4): AAGVIQSPRHLIKEKRETATLKCYPIPRHDTVYWYQQGPGQDPQFLISFYEKMQSDKGSIPDRFSAQQFSDYHSELNMSSLELGDSALYFCASRRGNEKLFFGSGTQLSVL.

The V gene is TRBV5-1, the J gene TRBJ2-2; 10 nucleotides match TRBD1. The trim removed 4 bases at V and 2 bases at J, leaving 5 bases unmatched. The germline CDR1 and CDR2 sequences are SGHRS and YFSETQ. The CDR3 contains 16 residues. Written as DNA, the CDR3 is TGCGCCAGCAGCCTCCGGGACAGGGGCAACACCGGGGAGCTGTTTTTT. Translated, it gives CASSLRDRGNTGELFF.

The chain has TRBV5-1 and TRBJ1-2, with 7 bases that match TRBD1. The CDR3 has 13 residues. With 0 bases clipped from V and 8 bases from J, the junction kept 4 bases outside the gene matches. Germline V gene lookup returns CDR1 SGHRS and CDR2 YFSETQ. CDR3 DNA sequence: TGCGCCAGCAGCTTGGGGCAGGGGGACGGCTACACCTTC. It is translated as CASSLGQGDGYTF.

The chain joins TRBV9 to TRBJ2-1; 10 nucleotides align to TRBD1. Germline V gene lookup returns CDR1 SGDLS and CDR2 YYNGEE. The CDR3 spans 15 residues. V shed 3 bases, J shed 6 bases, and the junction held 6 bases outside the gene matches. The CDR3 sequence: CASSATGTGVNEQFF. CDR3 nucleotides: TGTGCCAGCAGCGCGACCGGGACAGGGGTCAATGAGCAGTTCTTC.